This note documents a single T cell receptor (beta chain) sequence. Antigen: not known. Alongside a J-beta primer mix, a sample-barcoded 5' primer served in a second PCR lasting roughly 6 to 12 cycles. TCRdb analysed the 5' RACE reads with MiXCR anew, one entry per CDR3 protein. The repertoire holds 1.4 million to 1.5 million distinct CDR3 sequences, with 40% to 50% as singletons. For every donor, a draw yielded around 9.4 milliliters of peripheral blood. These data belong to a study of blood T cells in healthy people across ages. The germline CDR1 and CDR2 sequences are SGHRS and YFSETQ. The CDR3 extends over 15 amino acids. Trimming at V came to 4 bases and at J to 9 bases, leaving 11 bases not matched to a gene. Study results and limitations: Samples with more naive T cells showed higher observed beta diversity. Older age went with lower TCR beta diversity per million T cells, in a roughly linear way.

Input material: blood. The clonotype comes from a woman younger than 35 in good health. The chain combines TRBV5-1 with TRBJ2-1, with 9 bases identical to TRBD2. Here the CDR3 reads CASSREGAGGGEQFF. CDR3 nucleotides: TGCGCCAGCAGCAGGGAGGGAGCGGGAGGTGGTGAGCAGTTCTTC.